This TCR beta chain comes out of a study of identical twins. Overall study results and limits: Insertions were reduced in abundant cord blood beta clonotypes but not in memory repertoires. Instead of following the same donors, the conclusions were based on cross-sectional statistical analysis.

After template switching added a universal primer site, the resulting cDNA carried unique molecular identifiers. TCRdb ran MiXCR on the 5' RACE reads and lists one entry per CDR3 protein. The sample lists approximately 690,000 distinct CDR3 sequences, roughly 6% occurring once. In this sample, this clonotype turned up a few times. Its antigen is not identified. The donors were all healthy and Caucasian. The receptor was derived from a man younger than 35 in good health. Sequencing was done on a sample of naive T cells sorted from blood.

The CDR3 region has the DNA TGTGCCAGCACCACCCGCAGGGGCCGCTCTGGGGCCAACGTCCTGACTTTC. Protein sequence: CASTTRRGRSGANVLTF. The chain has TRBV6-1 and TRBJ2-6, with a tentative D call TRBD1 (6 bases). This CDR3 is built from 17 residues. Germline V gene sequence: CDR1 MNHNS, CDR2 SASEGT. The V gene lost 7 bases and the J gene lost 0 bases, with 16 bases spanning the gap.